The following is a T cell receptor beta chain sequence with its context. Followed longitudinally, the Seattle patients had been enrolled during active infection. The CDR3 is 14 amino acids. CDR1 is MNHEY and CDR2 is SVGEGT in the germline V gene. Trimming stripped 4 bases from V and 3 bases from J, with 11 bases between. These data belong to a study of blood T cell repertoires in COVID-19. Study-wide background: The study drew acute and convalescent COVID-19 samples from the United States, Italy and Spain. PBMCs, B-cell-depleted T cells, or T cells provided the cDNA or gDNA that made up the material.

Per the authors' pipeline: By means of reference gene primer amplification, nucleated cell counts were estimated. Here immunoSEQ multiplex PCR was the method, and the copy in TCRdb shows in-frame clones only, minus some. The V and J calls and clone size are taken from that table; D and trimming were inferred from the DNA. The table includes under 400,000 clones, over 75% detected once. The clonotype originates from a woman in her 30s with COVID-19, enrolled during active disease. Specimen: peripheral blood. V and J are TRBV6-2 or TRBV6-3 and TRBJ2-3; D is unclear. The CDR3 nucleotides are TGTGCCAGCAGTTTTGCGAGCAATACAGATACGCAGTATTTT. Its translation: CASSFASNTDTQYF.